This T cell receptor beta chain was identified in a study of control samples from healthy donors and cancer patients. The protocol was immunoSEQ multiplex PCR, while the TCRdb copy is restricted to in-frame clones and leaves out a portion. The sample carries about 94,000 clones, 90% recorded once. The sequence came from a woman aged 18-29 years in good health. The sample comprised blood.

CDR3 in amino acids: CASTKGGLSGNEQFF. CDR3 sequence (DNA): TGTGCCAGCACGAAAGGGGGGCTCTCCGGGAATGAGCAGTTCTTC. The rearrangement joins TRBV19 to TRBJ2-1; the D call may be TRBD1 or TRBD2 (6 bases each). Trimming took 9 bases from V and 7 from J, leaving 22 bases between them. Germline V gene data show CDR1 as LNHDA and CDR2 as SQIVND (reference sequence). CDR3 length equals 15 residues.